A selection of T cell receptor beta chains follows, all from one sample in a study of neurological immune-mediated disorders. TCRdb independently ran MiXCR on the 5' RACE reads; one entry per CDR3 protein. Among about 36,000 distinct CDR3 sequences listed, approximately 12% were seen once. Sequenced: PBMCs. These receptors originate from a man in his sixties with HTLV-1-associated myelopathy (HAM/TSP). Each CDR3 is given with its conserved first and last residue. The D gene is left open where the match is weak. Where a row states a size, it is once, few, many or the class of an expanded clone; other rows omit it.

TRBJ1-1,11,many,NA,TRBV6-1,CANSLGKGAFF,TGTGCCAACTCCCTCGGTAAGGGGGCTTTCTTT
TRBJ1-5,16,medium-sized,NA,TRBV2,CASSPPAPAGNQPQHF,TGTGCCAGCAGCCCTCCGGCCCCGGCGGGCAATCAGCCCCAGCATTTT
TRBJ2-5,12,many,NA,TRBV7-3,CASSLTEGPQYF,TGTGCCAGCAGCTTAACGGAGGGGCCCCAGTACTTC
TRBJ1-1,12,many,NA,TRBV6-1,CASSESGTEAFF,TGTGCCAGCAGTGAATCAGGGACTGAAGCTTTCTTT
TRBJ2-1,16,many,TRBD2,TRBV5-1,CASSQLAGASYNEQFF,TGCGCCAGCAGCCAACTAGCGGGGGCTTCCTACAATGAGCAGTTCTTC
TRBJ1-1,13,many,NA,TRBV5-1,CASSEGQNTEAFF,TGCGCCAGCAGCGAGGGACAGAACACTGAAGCTTTCTTT
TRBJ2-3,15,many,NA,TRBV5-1,CASSLGTTRGEAQYF,TGCGCCAGCAGCTTGGGGACTACCCGGGGTGAAGCGCAGTATTTT
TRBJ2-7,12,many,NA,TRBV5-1,CASSTEQGRGYF,TGCGCCAGCAGCACCGAACAGGGGAGGGGGTACTTC
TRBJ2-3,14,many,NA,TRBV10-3,CAIGDTRSADTQYF,TGTGCCATCGGGGACACACGTTCGGCAGATACGCAGTATTTT
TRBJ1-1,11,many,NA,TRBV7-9,CASSEGFEAFF,TGTGCCAGCAGCGAGGGATTTGAAGCTTTCTTT
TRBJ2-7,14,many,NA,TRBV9,CASSVEPQGHEQYF,TGTGCCAGCAGCGTAGAACCCCAGGGGCACGAGCAGTACTTC
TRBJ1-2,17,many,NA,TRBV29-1,CSATITGTNPLNYGYTF,TGCAGCGCCACTATTACAGGGACCAACCCGCTTAACTATGGCTACACCTTC
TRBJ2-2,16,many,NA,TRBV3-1,CASSLTGDWDTGELFF,TGTGCCAGCAGCCTCACTGGGGATTGGGACACCGGGGAGCTGTTTTTT
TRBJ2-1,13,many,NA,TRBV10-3,CAISGGLTGEQFF,TGTGCCATCAGTGGGGGCCTCACCGGGGAGCAGTTCTTC
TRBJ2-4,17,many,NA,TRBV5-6,CASSSGTYREAKNIQYF,TGTGCCAGCAGCTCCGGGACCTACCGGGAGGCCAAAAACATTCAGTACTTC
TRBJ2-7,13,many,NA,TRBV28,CASSNLGAYEQYF,TGTGCCAGCAGTAATTTGGGGGCCTACGAGCAGTACTTC
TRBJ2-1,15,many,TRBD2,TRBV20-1,CSAAGTSYGDNEQFF,TGCAGTGCTGCCGGGACTAGCTACGGGGACAATGAGCAGTTCTTC
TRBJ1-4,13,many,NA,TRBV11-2,CASTKGANEKLFF,TGTGCCAGCACGAAGGGGGCTAATGAAAAACTGTTTTTT
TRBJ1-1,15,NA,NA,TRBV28,CACSSPPRMNTEAFF,TGTGCCTGCAGCTCGCCCCCGAGGATGAACACTGAAGCTTTCTTT
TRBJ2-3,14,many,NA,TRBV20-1,CSARSPFSTDTQYF,TGCAGTGCTAGATCCCCCTTTTCCACAGATACGCAGTATTTT
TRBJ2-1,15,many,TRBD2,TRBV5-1,CASSSAGGYYNEQFF,TGCGCCAGCAGCTCAGCGGGAGGGTACTACAATGAGCAGTTCTTC
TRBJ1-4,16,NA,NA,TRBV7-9,CASSPLGADFHEKLFF,TGTGCCAGCAGCCCCCTCGGGGCGGACTTTCATGAAAAACTGTTTTTT
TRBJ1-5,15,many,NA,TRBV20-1,CSASSGFWSNQPQHF,TGCAGTGCCTCAAGCGGGTTTTGGAGCAATCAGCCCCAGCATTTT
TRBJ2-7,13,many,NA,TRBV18,CASSPGSKYEQYF,TGTGCCAGCTCACCGGGATCTAAATACGAGCAGTACTTC
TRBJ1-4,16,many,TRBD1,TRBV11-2,CASSHITGGTNEKLFF,TGTGCCAGCAGTCATATCACAGGGGGAACTAATGAAAAACTGTTTTTT
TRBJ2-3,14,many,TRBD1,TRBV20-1,CSATDRMQLGTQYF,TGCAGTGCGACGGACAGGATGCAATTGGGTACGCAGTATTTT
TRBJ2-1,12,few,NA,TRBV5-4,CASSPRGDEQFF,TGTGCCAGCAGCCCTAGGGGCGATGAGCAGTTCTTC
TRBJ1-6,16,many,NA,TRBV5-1,CASSWNRVDSGSPLHF,TGCGCCAGCAGCTGGAACAGGGTGGACTCGGGTTCACCCCTCCACTTT
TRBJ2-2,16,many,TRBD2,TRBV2,CAASSRTRTLTGELFF,TGTGCCGCCTCCTCTAGGACTAGAACTCTCACCGGGGAGCTGTTTTTT
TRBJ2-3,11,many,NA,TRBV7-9,CPGRVTDTQYF,TGTCCCGGGCGGGTCACAGATACGCAGTATTTT
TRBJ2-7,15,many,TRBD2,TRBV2,CASSPRTSGRDEQYF,TGTGCCAGCAGTCCTAGGACTAGCGGGAGAGATGAGCAGTACTTC
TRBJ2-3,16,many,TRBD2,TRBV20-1,CSARGASGSGTDTQYF,TGCAGTGCTAGAGGGGCTAGCGGGAGTGGGACAGATACGCAGTATTTT
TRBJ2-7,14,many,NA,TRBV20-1,CSGRMALGTYEQYF,TGCAGTGGGAGGATGGCCCTAGGCACCTACGAGCAGTACTTC
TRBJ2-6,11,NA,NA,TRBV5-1,CASTGANVLTF,TGCGCCAGCACCGGGGCCAACGTCCTGACTTTC
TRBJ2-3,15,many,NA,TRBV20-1,CSAREEETTTDTQYF,TGCAGTGCTAGAGAGGAGGAGACCACCACAGATACGCAGTATTTT
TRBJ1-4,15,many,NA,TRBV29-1,CSVQRGIGTNEKLFF,TGCAGCGTTCAGAGAGGTATCGGAACTAATGAAAAACTGTTTTTT